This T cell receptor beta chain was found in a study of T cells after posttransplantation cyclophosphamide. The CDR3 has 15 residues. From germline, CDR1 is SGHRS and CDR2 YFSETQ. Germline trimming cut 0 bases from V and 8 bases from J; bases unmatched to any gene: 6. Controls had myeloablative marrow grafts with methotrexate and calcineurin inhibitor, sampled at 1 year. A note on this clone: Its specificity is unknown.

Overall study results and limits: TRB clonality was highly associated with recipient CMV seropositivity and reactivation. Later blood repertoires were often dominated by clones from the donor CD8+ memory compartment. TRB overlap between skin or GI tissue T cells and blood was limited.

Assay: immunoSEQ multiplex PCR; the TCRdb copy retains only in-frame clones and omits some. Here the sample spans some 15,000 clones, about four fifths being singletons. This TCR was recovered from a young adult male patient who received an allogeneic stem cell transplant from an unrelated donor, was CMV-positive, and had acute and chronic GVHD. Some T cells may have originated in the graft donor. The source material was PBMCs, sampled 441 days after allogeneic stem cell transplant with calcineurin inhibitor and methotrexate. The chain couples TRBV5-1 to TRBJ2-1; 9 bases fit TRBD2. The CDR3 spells CASSLVGTSHHEQFF. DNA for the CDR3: TGCGCCAGCAGCTTGGTTGGGACTAGCCACCATGAGCAGTTCTTC.